This record concerns one T cell receptor beta chain sequence. Treatment defined: roughly 20 received Ad26.COV2.S at low or high dose, single or two shots; a few received placebo; per-sample allocation not given. Repertoires come from day 63 after the first vaccine or placebo injection. Immunization relied on an Ad26 vector, which expressed Wuhan-strain SARS-CoV-2 spike. The record originates from a study of Ad26.COV2.S vaccination and SARS-CoV-2 variants. On the study more broadly: Each vaccinee took Ad26.COV2.S intramuscularly, once or twice 56 days apart.

Produced via immunoSEQ multiplex PCR; TCRdb's table is partial and in-frame only. Here the sample spans 430,000 or so clones, roughly 89% being singletons. The sequence was collected from a person between 18 and 65 years old who received the Ad26.COV2.S COVID-19 vaccine or a placebo. The sequencing here drew on peripheral blood, taken in a trial of Ad26.COV2.S vaccine versus placebo.

CDR3 nucleotide sequence: TGCGCCAGCAGCCTGACTCGGGTGGGAGAGGCCCTAGACAAAAACATTCAGTACTTC. Translation gives CASSLTRVGEALDKNIQYF. This chain connects TRBV5-1 to TRBJ2-4, with a tentative D call TRBD2 (5 bases). Germline assignment: CDR1 SGHRS and CDR2 YFSETQ. V lost 4 bases, J lost 3 bases, and 26 bases lay in between. This CDR3 region has 19 residues.